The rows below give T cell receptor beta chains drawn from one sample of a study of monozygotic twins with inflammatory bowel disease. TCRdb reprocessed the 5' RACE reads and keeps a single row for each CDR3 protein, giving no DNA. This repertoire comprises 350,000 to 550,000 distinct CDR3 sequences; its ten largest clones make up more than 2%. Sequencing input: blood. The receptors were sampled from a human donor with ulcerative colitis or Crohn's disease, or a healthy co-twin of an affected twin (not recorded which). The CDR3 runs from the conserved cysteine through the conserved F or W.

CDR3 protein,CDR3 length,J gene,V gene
CASSEDRGRTNF,12,TRBJ2-7,TRBV2
CASSHIAGVGSDTQYF,16,TRBJ2-3,TRBV7-2
CSARDVTNNEQFF,13,TRBJ2-1,TRBV20-1
CASSLDSGGGPGQYF,15,TRBJ2-7,TRBV4-3
CASSWTATNEKLFF,14,TRBJ1-4,TRBV7-2
CASSSDRFTYEQYF,14,TRBJ2-7,TRBV6-5
CASSLKWGVRPDNEQFF,17,TRBJ2-1,TRBV4-1
CASSPLRGGQETQYF,15,TRBJ2-5,TRBV19
CSARYGSGPKEQFF,14,TRBJ2-1,TRBV20-1
CASSLRGNNEQFF,13,TRBJ2-1,TRBV7-2
CASSLTEGTEAFF,13,TRBJ1-1,TRBV6-5
CASSDPQGAGTDTQYF,16,TRBJ2-3,TRBV6-1
CAISESEGGKLAFF,14,TRBJ1-1,TRBV10-3
CSAPLGETQYF,11,TRBJ2-5,TRBV20-1
CASTIAAGVGTGELFF,16,TRBJ2-2,TRBV5-4
CSFRVDNTGELFF,13,TRBJ2-2,TRBV29-1
CASSYYVDRNEQFF,14,TRBJ2-1,TRBV6-5
CASRVQGAPDTQYF,14,TRBJ2-3,TRBV27
CASSFPGAITNTGELFF,17,TRBJ2-2,TRBV5-1
CAISAGTGGPYEQYF,15,TRBJ2-7,TRBV10-3
CASSPNRGQYNEQFF,15,TRBJ2-1,TRBV5-1
CASRPTSGEQFF,12,TRBJ2-1,TRBV28
CASSLRQGGAGELFF,15,TRBJ2-2,TRBV19
CASSRTGNTEAFF,13,TRBJ1-1,TRBV19
CASRATGTGVSYEQYF,16,TRBJ2-7,TRBV25-1
CASSHGTGPNYGYTF,15,TRBJ1-2,TRBV6-2/TRBV6-3
CASSQLGGGAATDTQYF,17,TRBJ2-3,TRBV4-2
CASSFSGDQPQHF,13,TRBJ1-5,TRBV28